The 26 T cell receptor beta chains below come from one sample, sequenced in a study of OX40 agonist ivuxolimab in advanced cancers. Using immunoSEQ multiplex PCR, the repertoire was profiled, and TCRdb retains in-frame clones only, with some absent. This sample has about 64,000 clones, with around 80% found just once. This specimen consisted of CD4+ or CD8+ T cells sorted from blood, obtained in a trial of the OX40 agonist ivuxolimab. All receptors come from an adult with an advanced solid tumor such as melanoma, head and neck, liver or kidney cancer.

This chain connects TRBV6-6 to TRBJ2-1; D might be TRBD2 (6 bases). The CDR3 loop spans 16 amino acids. CDR1 and CDR2 (germline): MNHNY, SVGAGI (reference sequence). V was shortened by 0 bases and J by 6 bases, with 15 bases between the two germline ends. CDR3 protein: CASSYSRDPPSNEQFF. The CDR3 DNA is TGTGCCAGCAGTTACTCGCGGGACCCCCCCAGCAATGAGCAGTTCTTC.

V and J are TRBV28 and TRBJ1-5, with unresolved D. CDR1 and CDR2 (germline): MDHEN, SYDVKM. This CDR3 is 15 amino acids long. V lost 4 bases to trimming and J lost 2 bases, with 12 bases between them. Here the CDR3 DNA reads TGTGCCAGCAGTTCAACCTCAAGGCGCAATCAGCCCCAGCATTTT. Its protein is CASSSTSRRNQPQHF.

This clone was observed a few times. The chain is built from TRBV7-2 and TRBJ2-5; D may be TRBD1 (5 bases). Germline CDR1 is SGHTA and CDR2 is FQGNSA. The CDR3 sequence is 17 residues long. V dropped 6 bases and J dropped 2 bases, with 22 bases sitting between them. The CDR3 region is CASRGPRKQPEQETQYF. The CDR3 bases are TGTGCCAGCAGGGGGCCCCGAAAACAGCCAGAACAAGAGACCCAGTACTTC.

The J gene is TRBJ2-7, the V gene TRBV19; either TRBD1 or TRBD2 may fit D (6 bases each). The length of the CDR3 is 16 residues. V lost 8 bases to trimming and J lost 4 bases, with 24 bases between them. Germline V gene data show CDR1 as LNHDA and CDR2 as SQIVND (reference sequence). The CDR3 region is CASSSGTGGGRYEQYF. The CDR3 DNA reads TGTGCCAGTTCATCCGGGACTGGGGGCGGTCGGTACGAGCAGTACTTC.

The V gene is TRBV5-1, the J gene TRBJ2-3, with 12 bases fitting TRBD2. The CDR3 spans 15 residues. J lost 2 bases, V lost 5 bases, and 3 bases had no gene match. Looked up from germline, CDR1 is SGHRS and CDR2 is YFSETQ. CDR3 coding DNA: TGCGCCAGCAGACTAGCGGGGGGATACACAGATACGCAGTATTTT. Amino acids: CASRLAGGYTDTQYF.

The gene calls are TRBV29-1 and TRBJ2-5, with D uncertain. This CDR3 contains 12 residues. Germline V CDR1 and CDR2: SQVTM, ANQGSEA. V lost 2 bases to trimming and J lost 5 bases, with 9 bases between them. The CDR3 nucleotides read TGCAGCGTTGAACGAGGAACGGAGACCCAGTACTTC. Residues: CSVERGTETQYF.

The gene calls are TRBV5-4 and TRBJ2-5, with TRBD1 as a possible D gene (7 bases). Germline loops: CDR1 SGHNT, CDR2 YYREEE (reference sequence). This CDR3 contains 15 residues. Trimming removed 5 bases from V and 5 bases from J, with 19 bases in between. The CDR3 region has the DNA TGTGCCAGCAGACGCGGGGACAGCCTCCAGGAGACCCAGTACTTC. Translated: CASRRGDSLQETQYF. Together with reference TRBV5-4 and TRBJ2-5, the CDR3 gives the full variable domain: ETGVTQSPTHLIKTRGQQVTLRCSSQSGHNTVSWYQQALGQGPQFIFQYYREEENGRGNFPPRFSGLQFPNYSSELNVNALELDDSALYLCASRRGDSLQETQYFGPGTRLLVL.

With regard to this clone: The junction shows a germline mismatch at one end, possibly a read error. The genes are TRBV18 and TRBJ1-2; D is unresolved. The CDR3 contains 15 residues. In germline, CDR1 is KGHSH, CDR2 LQKENI. The CDR3 DNA follows: TGTGCCAGCTCAACTACAGCCAAGGTAGACTATGGCCACACCTTC. Its protein product is CASSTTAKVDYGHTF.

This rearrangement joins TRBV6-5 to TRBJ2-5; no definite D call. The CDR3 runs 14 residues. CDR1 is MNHEY, CDR2 SVGAGI, per germline. V was cut by 0 bases and J by 2 bases, with 7 bases left in between. The CDR3, as DNA: TGTGCCAGCAGTTACTCGACACTTCAAGAGACCCAGTACTTC. Amino acids: CASSYSTLQETQYF.

This clone appeared a single time. The chain recombines TRBV5-1 with TRBJ2-7; 9 nucleotides align to TRBD1. Germline CDR1 reads SGHRS; CDR2 reads YFSETQ. CDR3 size: 16 residues. Trimming at V came to 4 bases and at J to 5 bases, leaving 13 bases not matched to a gene. The CDR3: CASSAGTQGAYDEQYF. CDR3 in DNA: TGCGCCAGCAGCGCCGGGACACAGGGGGCTTACGACGAGCAGTACTTC.

The genes are TRBV30 and TRBJ1-6, with a tentative D call TRBD1 (5 bases). V was shortened by 7 bases and J by 0 bases, with 19 bases between the two germline ends. The CDR3 loop spans 17 amino acids. In germline, CDR1 is GTSNPN, CDR2 SVGIG (reference sequence). DNA of the CDR3: TGTGCCTTGCGATCACGGACAAGGAGCTCCTATAATTCACCCCTCCACTTT. Amino acid sequence: CALRSRTRSSYNSPLHF. Filled out from reference TRBV30 and TRBJ1-6, the complete variable domain reads SQTIHQWPATLVQPVGSPLSLECTVEGTSNPNLYWYRQAAGRGLQLLFYSVGIGQISSEVPQNLSASRPQDRQFILSSKKLLLSDSGFYLCALRSRTRSSYNSPLHFGNGTRLTVT.

The CDR3 DNA is TGTGCCAGCTCACCACCCCGGGACAGGGAGACCCAGTACTTC. This codes for CASSPPRDRETQYF. The chain employs TRBV18 and TRBJ2-5; 8 nucleotides align to TRBD1. Unmatched junction bases numbered 2, after V lost 0 bases and J lost 5 bases. Germline V gives CDR1 KGHSH, CDR2 LQKENI. The CDR3 spans 14 residues.

The chain combines TRBV28 with TRBJ2-1; D is undetermined. Trimming stripped 5 bases from V and 9 bases from J, with 11 bases between. Germline V gene lookup returns CDR1 MDHEN and CDR2 SYDVKM. The CDR3 consists of 12 residues. Here the CDR3 DNA reads TGTGCCAGCAGTCTGGCCCTAGGTGAGCAGTTCTTC. It codes for CASSLALGEQFF.

This chain connects TRBV6-5 to TRBJ1-1; D gene unclear. Trimming removed 3 bases at V and 3 bases at J, with 8 bases between. The germline gives CDR1 MNHEY, CDR2 SVGAGI. The length of the CDR3 is 13 residues. Here the CDR3 DNA reads TGTGCCAGCAGTTATTCGGTTTACACTGAAGCTTTCTTT. Protein: CASSYSVYTEAFF.

The chain couples TRBV6-1 to TRBJ2-3; 7 positions match TRBD1. Germline V gene sequence: CDR1 MNHNS, CDR2 SASEGT. V was clipped by 10 bases and J by 0 bases; unmatched bases: 4. The CDR3 length is 13 residues. For the CDR3, the DNA is TGTGCCACGACAGGGCTGAGCACAGATACGCAGTATTTT. The encoded protein is CATTGLSTDTQYF.

The V call is TRBV11-1, the J call TRBJ2-1; weak D call: TRBD1 (6 bases). In germline, CDR1 is SGHAT, CDR2 FQDESV (reference sequence). Trimming pared 0 bases from V and 4 bases from J, leaving 7 bases between. The CDR3 covers 14 residues. The CDR3 loop reads CASSLATGYNEQFF. The CDR3 DNA is TGTGCCAGCAGCTTAGCCACAGGGTACAATGAGCAGTTCTTC.

The rearrangement links TRBV28 to TRBJ1-1, with D unresolved. This CDR3 region has 16 residues. Germline CDR1 reads MDHEN; CDR2 reads SYDVKM. V was trimmed by 5 bases and J by 1 base, leaving 17 bases between them. The chain's CDR3 is CASSPASQTGNTEAFF. CDR3 coding DNA: TGTGCCAGCAGTCCTGCGTCTCAAACGGGGAACACTGAAGCTTTCTTT.

The chain recombines TRBV18 with TRBJ1-1, with D possibly being TRBD1 (6 bases). The CDR3 contains 15 residues. Germline V gene sequence: CDR1 KGHSH, CDR2 LQKENI. V was shortened by 2 bases and J by 4 bases, with 14 bases between the two germline ends. DNA of the CDR3: TGTGCCAGCTCACCATTGGGGGCTTCTGGCACTGAAGCTTTCTTT. It is translated as CASSPLGASGTEAFF.

The CDR3 nucleotides read TGCGCCAGCAGTGACCTTGACGGGACAGGATTCTACGAGCAGTACTTC. Translated, it gives CASSDLDGTGFYEQYF. The chain carries TRBV10-1 and TRBJ2-7, with 8 positions matching TRBD1. This CDR3 contains 16 residues. Germline V gives CDR1 WNHNN, CDR2 SYGVQD (reference sequence). After removal of 3 bases from V and 3 bases from J, the junction contained 10 bases not matched to a gene.

This chain links TRBV15 with TRBJ1-1; 7 positions match TRBD1. Germline CDR1 and CDR2: LNHNV and YYDKDF (reference sequence). The CDR3 consists of 15 residues. With 3 bases clipped from V and 6 bases from J, the junction kept 10 bases outside the gene matches. The CDR3 DNA is TGTGCCACCAGCAGGCCCGGGACAGCCGGCGCTGAAGCTTTCTTT. Translating it yields CATSRPGTAGAEAFF.

The CDR3: CASSLTRGDSQETQYF. CDR3 coding DNA: TGTGCCAGCAGTCTTACTCGGGGGGACAGCCAAGAGACCCAGTACTTC. This chain connects TRBV5-6 to TRBJ2-5, with D possibly called TRBD1 or TRBD2 (7 bases each). CDR1 and CDR2 from the germline V gene are SGHDT and YYEEEE. Trimming stripped 5 bases from V and 1 base from J, with 18 bases between. This CDR3 region has 16 residues.

This sequence joins TRBV10-1 and TRBJ2-2; D gene unclear. V was pared by 8 bases and J by 7 bases, with 11 bases between. The CDR3 totals 12 residues. From germline, CDR1 is WNHNN and CDR2 SYGVQD (reference sequence). The DNA of the CDR3 is TGCGCCAGCGGGGTGTGGAACGGGGAGCTGTTTTTT. It yields the protein CASGVWNGELFF.

This chain links TRBV4-1 with TRBJ2-7, with D perhaps matching TRBD2 (6 bases). The V and J ends lost 1 base and 7 bases respectively, with 14 bases between them. CDR3 size: 14 residues. The germline V gene encodes CDR1 MGHRA and CDR2 YSYEKL. The CDR3 DNA sequence: TGCGCCAGCAGCCAAGGGGTTTGGGCGGGGGAGCAGTACTTC. Translation: CASSQGVWAGEQYF.

The rearrangement uses TRBV2 and TRBJ2-1; TRBD1 is a possible D gene (6 bases). Germline CDR1 is SNHLY and CDR2 is FYNNEI. This CDR3 comprises 12 residues. Here the CDR3 reads CAEGESYNEQFF. CDR3 sequence (DNA): TGTGCTGAGGGGGAATCCTACAATGAGCAGTTCTTC.

The sample holds one count of this clone. This chain connects TRBV18 to TRBJ2-7; 7 nucleotides align to TRBD2. CDR1 and CDR2 (germline): KGHSH, LQKENI. The CDR3 covers 14 residues. With 6 bases clipped from V and 0 bases from J, the junction kept 5 bases outside the gene matches. The CDR3 bases are TGTGCCAGCTCGCGCGGGAGCGGCTCCTACGAGCAGTACTTC. Translated: CASSRGSGSYEQYF.

CDR3 region: CASSLFLGTNEKLFF. CDR3 bases: TGCGCCAGCAGCTTGTTTCTGGGGACTAATGAAAAACTGTTTTTT. The chain uses TRBV5-1 and TRBJ1-4; D is unresolved. Germline V gene lookup returns CDR1 SGHRS and CDR2 YFSETQ. The CDR3 loop spans 15 amino acids. The V and J ends lost 1 base and 2 bases respectively, with 9 bases between them. Supplemented by reference TRBV5-1 and TRBJ1-4, the full variable domain reads KAGVTQTPRYLIKTRGQQVTLSCSPISGHRSVSWYQQTPGQGLQFLFEYFSETQRNKGNFPGRFSGRQFSNSRSEMNVSTLELGDSALYLCASSLFLGTNEKLFFGSGTQLSVL.